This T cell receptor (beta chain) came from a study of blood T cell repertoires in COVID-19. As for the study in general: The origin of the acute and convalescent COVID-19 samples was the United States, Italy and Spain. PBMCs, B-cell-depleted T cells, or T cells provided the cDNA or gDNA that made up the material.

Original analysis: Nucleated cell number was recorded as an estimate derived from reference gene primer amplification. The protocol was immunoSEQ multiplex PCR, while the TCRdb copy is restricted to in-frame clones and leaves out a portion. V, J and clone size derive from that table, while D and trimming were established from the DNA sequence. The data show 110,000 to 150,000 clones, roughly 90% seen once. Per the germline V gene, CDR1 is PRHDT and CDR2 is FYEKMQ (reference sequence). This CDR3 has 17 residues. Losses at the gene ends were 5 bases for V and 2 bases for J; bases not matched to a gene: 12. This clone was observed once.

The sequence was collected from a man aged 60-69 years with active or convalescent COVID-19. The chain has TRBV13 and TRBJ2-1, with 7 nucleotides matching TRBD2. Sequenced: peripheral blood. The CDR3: CASSPLTSGNTYNEQFF. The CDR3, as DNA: TGTGCCAGCAGCCCCCTGACCAGCGGGAACACCTACAATGAGCAGTTCTTC. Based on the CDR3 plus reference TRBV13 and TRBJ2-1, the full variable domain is AAGVIQSPRHLIKEKRETATLKCYPIPRHDTVYWYQQGPGQDPQFLISFYEKMQSDKGSIPDRFSAQQFSDYHSELNMSSLELGDSALYFCASSPLTSGNTYNEQFFGPGTRLTVL.